This TCR beta chain came from a study of T cells in Graves' hyperthyroidism and ophthalmopathy. This CDR3 has 12 residues. The germline V and J ends were trimmed by 8 bases and 10 bases, with 17 bases remaining between them. CDR1 is SGHAT and CDR2 is FQDESV in the germline V gene (reference sequence). Study conclusions and caveats: Blood samples included most of the expanded thyroid clonotypes exceeding 0.001.

Amplified TCR beta CDR3 regions came from RNA transcripts. RT-PCR in the first round (using the HTBI primer set) targeted the TCR CDR3. Each CDR3 protein is one row after TCRdb ran MiXCR on the multiplex PCR reads. The sample has about 660,000 distinct CDR3 sequences, just under 45% seen once. Regarding this clonotype: The antigen remains undetermined.

Sequenced material: peripheral blood or thyroid tissue (not recorded which). The sequence came from an adult man with Graves' disease, either hyperthyroidism or ophthalmopathy (not recorded which). The chain recombines TRBV11-1 with TRBJ1-1, with D uncertain. CDR3 bases: TGTGCCAGCGTCACCTTCGCCTTAGGAGCTTTCTTT. Amino acid sequence: CASVTFALGAFF.